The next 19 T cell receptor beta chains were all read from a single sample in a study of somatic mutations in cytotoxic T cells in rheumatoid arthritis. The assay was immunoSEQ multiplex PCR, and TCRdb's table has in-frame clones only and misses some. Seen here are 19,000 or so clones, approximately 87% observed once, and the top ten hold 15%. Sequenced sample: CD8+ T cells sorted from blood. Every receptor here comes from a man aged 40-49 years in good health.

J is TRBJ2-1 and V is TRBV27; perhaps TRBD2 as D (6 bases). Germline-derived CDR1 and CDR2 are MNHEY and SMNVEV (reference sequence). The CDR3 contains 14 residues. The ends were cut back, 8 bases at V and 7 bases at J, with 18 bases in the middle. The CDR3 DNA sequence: TGTGCCAGCCTCCACCCCGGAGGGCGGAATGAGCAGTTCTTC. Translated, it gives CASLHPGGRNEQFF.

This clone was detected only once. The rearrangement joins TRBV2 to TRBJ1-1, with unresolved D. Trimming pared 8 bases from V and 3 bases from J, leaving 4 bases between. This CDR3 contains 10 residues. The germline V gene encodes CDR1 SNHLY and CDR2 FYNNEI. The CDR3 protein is CASGDTEAFF. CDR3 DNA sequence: TGTGCCAGCGGGGACACTGAAGCTTTCTTT.

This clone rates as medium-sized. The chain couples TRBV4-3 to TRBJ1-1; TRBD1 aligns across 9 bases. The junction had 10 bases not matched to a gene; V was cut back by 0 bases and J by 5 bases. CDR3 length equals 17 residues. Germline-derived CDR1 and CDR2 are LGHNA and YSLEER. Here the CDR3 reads CASSQDVSGQGRTEAFF. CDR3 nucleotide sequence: TGCGCCAGCAGCCAAGATGTCTCCGGACAGGGGCGGACTGAAGCTTTCTTT.

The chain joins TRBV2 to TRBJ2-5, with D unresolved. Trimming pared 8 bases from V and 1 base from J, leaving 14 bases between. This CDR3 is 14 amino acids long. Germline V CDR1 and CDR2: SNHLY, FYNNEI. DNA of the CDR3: TGTGCCAGCTTATTCAGGCAGATCCAAGAGACCCAGTACTTC. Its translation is CASLFRQIQETQYF.

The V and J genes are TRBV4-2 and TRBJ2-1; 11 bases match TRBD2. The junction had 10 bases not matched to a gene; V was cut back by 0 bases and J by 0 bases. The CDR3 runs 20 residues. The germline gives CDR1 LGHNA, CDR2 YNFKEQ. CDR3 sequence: CASSQDGGTSGMGSYNEQFF. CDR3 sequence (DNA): TGTGCCAGCAGCCAAGACGGGGGGACTAGCGGAATGGGCTCCTACAATGAGCAGTTCTTC.

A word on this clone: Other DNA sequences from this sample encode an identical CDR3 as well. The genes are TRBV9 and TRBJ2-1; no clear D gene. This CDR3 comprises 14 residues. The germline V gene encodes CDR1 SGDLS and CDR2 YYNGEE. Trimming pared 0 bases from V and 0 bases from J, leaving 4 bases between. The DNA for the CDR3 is TGTGCCAGCAGCGTAGCGGGCTCCTACAATGAGCAGTTCTTC. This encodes CASSVAGSYNEQFF.

The CDR3 here is CASSFTGNEQFF. The CDR3 nucleotides read TGTGCCAGCAGTTTTACAGGGAATGAGCAGTTCTTC. The chain joins TRBV5-5 to TRBJ2-1, with D possibly being TRBD1 (6 bases). Germline V lookup: CDR1 SGHKS, CDR2 YYEKEE (reference sequence). The CDR3 is 12 amino acids. V dropped 5 bases and J dropped 7 bases, with 10 bases sitting between them.

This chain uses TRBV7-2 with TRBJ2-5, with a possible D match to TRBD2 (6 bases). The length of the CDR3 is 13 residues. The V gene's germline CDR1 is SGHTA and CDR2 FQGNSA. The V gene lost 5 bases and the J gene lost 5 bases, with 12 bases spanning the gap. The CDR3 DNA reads TGTGCCAGCAGCCCCTTTGGAGGGGAGACCCAGTACTTC. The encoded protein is CASSPFGGETQYF.

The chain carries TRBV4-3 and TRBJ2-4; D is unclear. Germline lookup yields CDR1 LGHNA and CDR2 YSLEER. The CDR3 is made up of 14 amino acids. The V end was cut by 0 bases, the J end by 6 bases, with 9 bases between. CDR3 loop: CASSQELGLNIQYF. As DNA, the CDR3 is TGCGCCAGCAGCCAAGAGCTAGGGCTAAACATTCAGTACTTC.

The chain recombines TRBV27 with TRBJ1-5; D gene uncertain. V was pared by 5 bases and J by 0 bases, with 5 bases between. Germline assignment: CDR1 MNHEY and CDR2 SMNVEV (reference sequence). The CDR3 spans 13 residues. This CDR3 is CASSTSSNQPQHF. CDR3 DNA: TGTGCCAGCAGTACCAGTAGCAATCAGCCCCAGCATTTT.

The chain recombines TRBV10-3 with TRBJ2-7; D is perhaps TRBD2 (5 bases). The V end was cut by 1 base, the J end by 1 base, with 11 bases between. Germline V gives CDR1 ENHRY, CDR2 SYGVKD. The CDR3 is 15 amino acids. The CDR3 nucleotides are TGTGCCATCAGTGAGTTCGGGGAGCGGTCCTACGAGCAGTACTTC. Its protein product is CAISEFGERSYEQYF.

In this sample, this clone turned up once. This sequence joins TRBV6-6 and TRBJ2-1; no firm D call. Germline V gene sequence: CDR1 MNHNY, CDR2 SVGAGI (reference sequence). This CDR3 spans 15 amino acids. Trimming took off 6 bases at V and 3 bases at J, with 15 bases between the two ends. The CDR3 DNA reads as TGTGCCAGCAGCGCCGTGTCCGGGCTCTACAATGAGCAGTTCTTC. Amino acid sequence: CASSAVSGLYNEQFF.

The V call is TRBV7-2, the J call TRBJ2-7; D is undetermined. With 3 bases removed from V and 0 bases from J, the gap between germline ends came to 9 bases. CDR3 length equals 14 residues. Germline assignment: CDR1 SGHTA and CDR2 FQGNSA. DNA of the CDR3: TGTGCCAGCAGCTTTTGGGTGAGCTCCTACGAGCAGTACTTC. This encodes CASSFWVSSYEQYF.

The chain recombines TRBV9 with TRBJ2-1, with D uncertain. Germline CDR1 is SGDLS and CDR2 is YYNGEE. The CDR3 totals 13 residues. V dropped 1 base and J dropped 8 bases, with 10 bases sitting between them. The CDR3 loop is CASSVNGGDEQFF. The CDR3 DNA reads TGTGCCAGCAGCGTAAACGGTGGGGATGAGCAGTTCTTC.

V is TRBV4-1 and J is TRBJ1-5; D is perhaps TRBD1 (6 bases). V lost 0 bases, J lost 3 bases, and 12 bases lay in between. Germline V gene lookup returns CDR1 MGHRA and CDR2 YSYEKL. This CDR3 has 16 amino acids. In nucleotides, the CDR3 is TGCGCCAGCAGCCAAGACCGGGACACCTACAATCAGCCCCAGCATTTT. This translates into CASSQDRDTYNQPQHF.

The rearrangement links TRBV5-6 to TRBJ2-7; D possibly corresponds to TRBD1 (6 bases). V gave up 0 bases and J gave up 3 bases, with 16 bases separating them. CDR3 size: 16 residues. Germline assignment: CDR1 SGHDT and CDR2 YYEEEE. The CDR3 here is CASSLVGQGIFYEQYF. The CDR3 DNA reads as TGTGCCAGCAGCTTGGTTGGGCAGGGGATCTTCTACGAGCAGTACTTC.

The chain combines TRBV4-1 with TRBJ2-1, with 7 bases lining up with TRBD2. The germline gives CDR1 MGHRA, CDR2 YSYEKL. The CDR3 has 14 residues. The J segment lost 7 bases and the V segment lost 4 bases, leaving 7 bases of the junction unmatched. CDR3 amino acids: CASSPTDGGNEQFF. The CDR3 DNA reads TGCGCCAGCAGCCCGACGGACGGGGGGAATGAGCAGTTCTTC.

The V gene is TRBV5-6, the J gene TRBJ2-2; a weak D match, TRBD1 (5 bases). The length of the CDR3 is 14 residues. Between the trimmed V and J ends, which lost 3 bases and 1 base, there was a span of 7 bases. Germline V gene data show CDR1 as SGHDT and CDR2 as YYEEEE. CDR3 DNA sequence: TGTGCCAGCAGCTACAGGAGGAACACCGGGGAGCTGTTTTTT. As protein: CASSYRRNTGELFF.

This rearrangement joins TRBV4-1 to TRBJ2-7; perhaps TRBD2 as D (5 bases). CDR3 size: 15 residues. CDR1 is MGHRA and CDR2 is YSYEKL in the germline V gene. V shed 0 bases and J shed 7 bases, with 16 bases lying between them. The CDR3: CASSQDGGRRHEQYF. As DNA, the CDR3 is TGCGCCAGCAGCCAAGATGGCGGACGGAGGCATGAGCAGTACTTC.